This T cell receptor (beta chain) came from a study of molecular identifiers for immune sequencing clone quantification. Overall study: Across replicate runs, RNA obtained from 20,000 or 100,000 naive CD8 cells was divided into five, with four undergoing sequencing. Study observations and caveats: Clone sizes that are highly expanded could be underestimated when identical TCR molecules share a barcode.

Bulk TCR library preparation followed previously described methods with listed TCR primers. From the PCR reads, TCRdb called clonotypes with MiXCR, one entry per CDR3 protein. The sample includes nearly 650,000 distinct CDR3 sequences, roughly 27% seen only once; the top ten take about 0.81%. The CDR3 length is 14 residues. V lost 2 bases and J lost 1, with 8 bases in between. Germline V gene sequence: CDR1 SGHRS, CDR2 YFSETQ. Ten or more counts support this clonotype. Its target is unknown. The chain links TRBV5-1 to TRBJ2-3; D not certain. The TCR originated in a human donor in good health. Some libraries in this study had Jurkat cell RNA spiked in. Sequencing was carried out using naive CD8+ T cells from blood, with Jurkat cell RNA spiked in. Indicated subset: FACS-sorted CD8+CD4-CCR7+CD45RA+ naive T cells. CDR3 region: CASSLGYGTDTQYF. CDR3 in DNA: TGCGCCAGCAGCTTAGGATACGGCACAGATACGCAGTATTTT.